This T cell receptor (beta chain) derives from a study of blood T cell repertoires in COVID-19. Using immunoSEQ multiplex PCR, the repertoire was profiled, and TCRdb retains in-frame clones only, with some absent. The table has 150,000 to 200,000 clones, approximately 89% seen once. The CDR3 covers 17 residues. Trimming removed 3 bases from V and 2 bases from J; junction bases left unmatched: 9. Germline CDR1 LNHNV, CDR2 YYDKDF (reference sequence). This chain connects TRBV15 to TRBJ2-1; 8 nucleotides match TRBD2. The clonotype comes from a woman under 30 who had recovered from COVID-19. The specimen was PBMCs or T cells enriched from blood (not recorded which). CDR3 amino acids: CATSSAGLAATYNEQFF. The DNA for the CDR3 is TGTGCCACCAGCAGTGCTGGACTAGCCGCCACCTACAATGAGCAGTTCTTC.